A selection of T cell receptor beta chains follows, all from one sample in a study of blood T cell repertoires in COVID-19. Repertoires were generated with immunoSEQ multiplex PCR, while TCRdb's copy carries only in-frame clones and drops some. Of about 210,000 clones in the sample, 70% to 90% were seen once. Sequenced material: peripheral blood. All receptors derive from a woman aged 35 to 49 with acute or convalescent COVID-19. Both conserved end residues are part of each CDR3. The D gene is left open where the match is weak. Only part of the rows carry a size: once, few, many, or a class if the clone is expanded.

v_gene	abundance	j_gene	d_gene	CDR3aa	CDR3nt
TRBV6-5	-	TRBJ1-2	-	CASSLTGSSGYTF	TGTGCCAGCAGTCTGACAGGATCAAGCGGCTACACCTTC
TRBV5-6	medium-sized	TRBJ1-1	-	CASSFGTLEAFF	TGTGCCAGCAGCTTCGGGACTTTGGAAGCTTTCTTT
TRBV5-4	-	TRBJ1-3	-	CASSSQGTTGNTIYF	TGTGCCAGCAGCTCGCAGGGTACTACTGGAAACACCATATATTTT
TRBV5-1	-	TRBJ1-3	-	CASSMELRFGNTIYF	TGCGCCAGCAGCATGGAGCTAAGATTTGGAAACACCATATATTTT
TRBV7-9	once	TRBJ1-4	TRBD1	CASSLVTGDEMFF	TGTGCCAGCAGCTTAGTTACAGGGGATGAAATGTTTTTT
TRBV7-3	-	TRBJ2-3	-	CASSLNGERTDTQYF	TGTGCCAGCAGCTTAAACGGGGAGAGGACAGATACGCAGTATTTT
TRBV25-1	-	TRBJ1-1	-	CASSGGRLGTEAFF	TGTGCCAGCAGTGGTGGGAGGCTAGGGACTGAAGCTTTCTTT
TRBV6-6	once	TRBJ1-2	-	CASTPRESYGYTF	TGTGCCAGCACCCCGCGGGAGTCCTATGGCTACACCTTC
TRBV6-5	-	TRBJ2-1	-	CASSWAREGEQFF	TGTGCCAGCAGTTGGGCCCGTGAAGGTGAGCAGTTCTTC
TRBV9	once	TRBJ1-4	-	CASSPSQGTNEKLFF	TGTGCCAGCAGCCCCAGCCAGGGTACTAATGAAAAACTGTTTTTT
TRBV6-4	-	TRBJ1-2	-	CASSDSAALRGYTF	TGTGCCAGCAGTGACTCGGCAGCGTTGAGAGGCTACACCTTC
TRBV10-1	-	TRBJ1-1	-	CASSDLAGRQAFF	TGCGCCAGCAGTGACCTCGCGGGCAGGCAAGCTTTCTTT
TRBV5-4	-	TRBJ2-3	TRBD2	CASSPGGQSTDTQYF	TGTGCCAGCAGCCCGGGGGGGCAGAGCACAGATACGCAGTATTTT
TRBV5-1	-	TRBJ1-4	-	CASSPDGNEKLFF	TGCGCCAGCAGCCCCGACGGGAATGAAAAACTGTTTTTT
TRBV6-5	-	TRBJ2-2	TRBD1	CASRTGQGETGELFF	TGTGCCAGCAGAACGGGACAGGGCGAAACCGGGGAGCTGTTTTTT
TRBV6-5	-	TRBJ2-3	TRBD2	CASSYFSGGPLDTQYF	TGTGCCAGCAGTTACTTTAGCGGGGGGCCCCTAGATACGCAGTATTTT